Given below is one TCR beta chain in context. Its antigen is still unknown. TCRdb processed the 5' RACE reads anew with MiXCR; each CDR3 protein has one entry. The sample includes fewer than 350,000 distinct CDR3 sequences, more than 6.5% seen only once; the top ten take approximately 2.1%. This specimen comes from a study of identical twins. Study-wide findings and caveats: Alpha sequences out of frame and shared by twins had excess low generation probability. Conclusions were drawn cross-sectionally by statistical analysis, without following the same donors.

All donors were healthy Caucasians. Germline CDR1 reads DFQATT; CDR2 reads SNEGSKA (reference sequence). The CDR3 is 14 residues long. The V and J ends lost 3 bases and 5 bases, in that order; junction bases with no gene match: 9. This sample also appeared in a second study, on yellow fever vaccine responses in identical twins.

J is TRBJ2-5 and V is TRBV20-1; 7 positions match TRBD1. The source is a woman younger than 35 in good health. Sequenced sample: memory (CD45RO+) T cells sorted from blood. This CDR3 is CSARRDSPRETQYF. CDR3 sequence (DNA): TGCAGTGCTAGGAGGGACAGCCCCAGGGAGACCCAGTACTTC.